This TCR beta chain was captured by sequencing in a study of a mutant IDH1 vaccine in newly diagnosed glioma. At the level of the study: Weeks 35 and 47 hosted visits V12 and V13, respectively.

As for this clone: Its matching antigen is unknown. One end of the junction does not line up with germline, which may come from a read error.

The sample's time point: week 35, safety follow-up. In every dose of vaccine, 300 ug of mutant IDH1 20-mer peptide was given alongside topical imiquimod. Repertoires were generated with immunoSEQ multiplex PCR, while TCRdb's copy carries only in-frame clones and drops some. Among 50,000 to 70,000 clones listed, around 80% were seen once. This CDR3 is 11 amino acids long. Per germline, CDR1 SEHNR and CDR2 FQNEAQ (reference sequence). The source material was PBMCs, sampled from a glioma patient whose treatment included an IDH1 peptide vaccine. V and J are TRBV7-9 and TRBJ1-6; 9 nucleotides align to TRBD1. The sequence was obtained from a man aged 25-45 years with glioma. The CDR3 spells CASTRTGDFYF. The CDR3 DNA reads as TGTGCCAGCACCCGGACAGGGGACTTCTACTTT. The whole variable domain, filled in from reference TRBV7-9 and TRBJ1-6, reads DTGVSQNPRHKITKRGQNVTFRCDPISEHNRLYWYRQTLGQGPEFLTYFQNEAQLEKSRLLSDRFSAERPKGSFSTLEIQRTEQGDSAMYLCASTRTGDFYFGNGTRLTVT.